This TCR beta chain was sequenced during a study of CD8 T cells in Susac syndrome. Peripheral blood CD8+ and CD4+ T cells were profiled by TCR beta sequencing. The patients with Susac syndrome were individuals who fulfilled the recently defined diagnostic criteria for disease that was either definite or probable. Only one count was recorded for this clonotype. The CDR3 totals 14 residues. V was clipped by 7 bases and J by 5 bases, with 16 bases between them. CDR1 is SGDLS, CDR2 YYNGEE, per germline. Reverse transcription used 0.5 to 1 ug RNA and random hexamers. The TCR beta CDR3 was amplified by immunoSEQ multiplex PCR across 54 Vbeta, 13 Jbeta. In TCRdb, the immunoSEQ multiplex PCR reads were re-called with MiXCR into one record per CDR3 protein. The sample records 130,000 or so distinct CDR3 sequences, nearly 96% being singletons.

The TCR was taken from a human donor with Susac syndrome. The V call is TRBV9, the J call TRBJ1-5; perhaps TRBD1 as D (5 bases). Material for sequencing was CD4+ T cells from PBMCs. CDR3: CASQGRAWYQPQHF. CDR3 coding DNA: TGTGCCAGCCAGGGCAGGGCCTGGTATCAGCCCCAGCATTTT.